This TCR beta chain was sequenced during a study of blood T cell repertoires in COVID-19. Germline CDR1 SGHAT, CDR2 FQNNGV. The CDR3 has 16 residues. With 4 bases clipped from V and 0 bases from J, the junction kept 7 bases outside the gene matches. Here immunoSEQ multiplex PCR was the method, and the copy in TCRdb shows in-frame clones only, minus some. The sample records about 240,000 clones, more than 85% being singletons. The genes are TRBV11-2 and TRBJ1-2, with 8 bases fitting TRBD1. The receptor comes from a man aged 35 to 55 who had recovered from COVID-19. The sample taken for sequencing was PBMCs or T cells enriched from blood (not recorded which). The CDR3 is CASSSSGTGTNYGYTF. DNA for the CDR3: TGTGCCAGCAGCTCCTCCGGGACAGGAACTAACTATGGCTACACCTTC.